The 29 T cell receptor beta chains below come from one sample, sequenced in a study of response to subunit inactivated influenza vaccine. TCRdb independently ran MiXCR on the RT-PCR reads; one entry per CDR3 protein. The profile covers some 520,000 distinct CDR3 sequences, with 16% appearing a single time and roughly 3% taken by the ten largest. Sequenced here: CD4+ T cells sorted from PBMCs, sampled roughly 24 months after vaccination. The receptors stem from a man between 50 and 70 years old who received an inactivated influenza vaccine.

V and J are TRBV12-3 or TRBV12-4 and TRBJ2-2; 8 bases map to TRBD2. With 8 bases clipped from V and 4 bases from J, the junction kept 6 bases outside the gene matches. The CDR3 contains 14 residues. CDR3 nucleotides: TGTGCCAGCCGAGCGGCGGGGGGCACCGGGGAGCTGTTTTTT. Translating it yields CASRAAGGTGELFF.

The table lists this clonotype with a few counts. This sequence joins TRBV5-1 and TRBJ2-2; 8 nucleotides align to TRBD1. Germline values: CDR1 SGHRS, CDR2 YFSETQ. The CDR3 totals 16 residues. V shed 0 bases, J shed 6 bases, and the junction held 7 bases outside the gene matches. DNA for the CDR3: TGCGCCAGCAGCTTGGGGGCAGGGGGCGCATCCGGGGAGCTGTTTTTT. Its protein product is CASSLGAGGASGELFF. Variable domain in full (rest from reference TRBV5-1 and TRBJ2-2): KAGVTQTPRYLIKTRGQQVTLSCSPISGHRSVSWYQQTPGQGLQFLFEYFSETQRNKGNFPGRFSGRQFSNSRSEMNVSTLELGDSALYLCASSLGAGGASGELFFGEGSRLTVL.

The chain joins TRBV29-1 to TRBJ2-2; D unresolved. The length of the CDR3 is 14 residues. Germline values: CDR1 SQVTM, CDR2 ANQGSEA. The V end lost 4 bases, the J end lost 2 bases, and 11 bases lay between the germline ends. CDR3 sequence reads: CSVAGLINTGELFF. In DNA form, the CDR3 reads TGCAGCGTTGCGGGTCTGATTAACACCGGGGAGCTGTTTTTT.

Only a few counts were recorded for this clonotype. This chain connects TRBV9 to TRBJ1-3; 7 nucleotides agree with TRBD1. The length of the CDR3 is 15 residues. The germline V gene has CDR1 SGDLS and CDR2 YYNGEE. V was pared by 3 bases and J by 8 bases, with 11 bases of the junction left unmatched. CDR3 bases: TGTGCCAGCAGCGACAGGGAAGGGGGCCTCGACACCATATATTTT. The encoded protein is CASSDREGGLDTIYF.

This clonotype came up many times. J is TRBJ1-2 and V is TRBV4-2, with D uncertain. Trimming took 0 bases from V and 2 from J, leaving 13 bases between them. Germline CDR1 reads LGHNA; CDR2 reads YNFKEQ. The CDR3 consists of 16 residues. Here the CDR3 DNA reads TGTGCCAGCAGCCAAGACGAGGGATCAAAAAACTATGGCTACACCTTC. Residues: CASSQDEGSKNYGYTF.

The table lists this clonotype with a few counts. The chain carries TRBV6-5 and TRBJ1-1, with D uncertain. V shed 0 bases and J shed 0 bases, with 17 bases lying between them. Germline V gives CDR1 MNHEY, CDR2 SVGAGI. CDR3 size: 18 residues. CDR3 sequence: CASSYSARLRVMNTEAFF. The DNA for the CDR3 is TGTGCCAGCAGTTACTCGGCCCGATTGAGGGTCATGAACACTGAAGCTTTCTTT.

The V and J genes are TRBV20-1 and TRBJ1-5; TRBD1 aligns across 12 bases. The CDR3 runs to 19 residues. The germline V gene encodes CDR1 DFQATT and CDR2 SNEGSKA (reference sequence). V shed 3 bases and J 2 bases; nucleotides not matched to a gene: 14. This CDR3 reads CSASPRDRGRRKGNQPQHF. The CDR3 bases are TGCAGTGCTAGCCCTAGGGACAGGGGGCGTCGCAAGGGCAATCAGCCCCAGCATTTT.

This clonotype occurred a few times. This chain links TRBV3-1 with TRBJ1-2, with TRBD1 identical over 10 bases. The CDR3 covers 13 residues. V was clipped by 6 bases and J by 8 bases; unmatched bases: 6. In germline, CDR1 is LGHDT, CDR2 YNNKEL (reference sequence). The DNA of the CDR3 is TGTGCCAGCAGGGGACAGGGGTATCGGGGCTACACCTTC. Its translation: CASRGQGYRGYTF. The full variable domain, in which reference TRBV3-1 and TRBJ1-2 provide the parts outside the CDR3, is DTAVSQTPKYLVTQMGNDKSIKCEQNLGHDTMYWYKQDSKKFLKIMFSYNNKELIINETVPNRFSPKSPDKAHLNLHINSLELGDSAVYFCASRGQGYRGYTFGSGTRLTVV.

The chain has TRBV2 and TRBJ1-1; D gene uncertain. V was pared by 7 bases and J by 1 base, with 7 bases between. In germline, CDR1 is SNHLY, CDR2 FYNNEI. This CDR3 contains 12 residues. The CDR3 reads CASKGENTEAFF. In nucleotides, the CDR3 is TGTGCCAGCAAGGGTGAGAACACTGAAGCTTTCTTT.

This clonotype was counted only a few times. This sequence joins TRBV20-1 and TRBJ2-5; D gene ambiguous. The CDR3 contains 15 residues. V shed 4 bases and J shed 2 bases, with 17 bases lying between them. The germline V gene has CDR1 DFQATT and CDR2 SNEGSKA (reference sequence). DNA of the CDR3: TGCAGTGCTACACGGATGGGGTCAAGTCAAGAGACCCAGTACTTC. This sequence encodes CSATRMGSSQETQYF.

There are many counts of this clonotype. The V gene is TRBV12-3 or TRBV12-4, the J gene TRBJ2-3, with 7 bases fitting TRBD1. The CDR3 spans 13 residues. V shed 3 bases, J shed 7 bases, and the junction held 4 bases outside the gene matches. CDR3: CASSFERGHTQYF. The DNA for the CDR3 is TGTGCCAGCAGTTTCGAGAGGGGGCATACGCAGTATTTT.

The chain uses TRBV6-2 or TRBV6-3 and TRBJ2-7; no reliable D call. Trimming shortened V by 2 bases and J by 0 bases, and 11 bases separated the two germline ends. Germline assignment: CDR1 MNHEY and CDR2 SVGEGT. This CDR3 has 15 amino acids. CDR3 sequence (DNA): TGTGCCAGCAGTTACCGAGGAAGGGTCTCCTACGAGCAGTACTTC. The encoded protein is CASSYRGRVSYEQYF.

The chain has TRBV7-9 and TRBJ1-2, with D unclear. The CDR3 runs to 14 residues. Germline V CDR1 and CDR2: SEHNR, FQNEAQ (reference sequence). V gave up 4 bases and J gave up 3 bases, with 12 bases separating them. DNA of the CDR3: TGTGCCAGCAGCTCCGGCGCCGCGGACTATGGCTACACCTTC. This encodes CASSSGAADYGYTF.

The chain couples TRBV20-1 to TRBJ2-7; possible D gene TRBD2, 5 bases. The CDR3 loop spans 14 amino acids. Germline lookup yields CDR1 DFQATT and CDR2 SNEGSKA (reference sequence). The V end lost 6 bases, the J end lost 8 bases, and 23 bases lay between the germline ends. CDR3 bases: TGCAGTGCCCGAGGGAGACGATCAACGGAGCAGCAGTACTTC. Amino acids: CSARGRRSTEQQYF.

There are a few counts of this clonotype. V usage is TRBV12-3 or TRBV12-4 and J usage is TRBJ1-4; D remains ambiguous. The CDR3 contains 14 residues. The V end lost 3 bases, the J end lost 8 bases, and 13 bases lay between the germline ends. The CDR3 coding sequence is TGTGCCAGCAGTTTCGTAGGGAGCTCCGAAAAACTGTTTTTT. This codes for CASSFVGSSEKLFF.

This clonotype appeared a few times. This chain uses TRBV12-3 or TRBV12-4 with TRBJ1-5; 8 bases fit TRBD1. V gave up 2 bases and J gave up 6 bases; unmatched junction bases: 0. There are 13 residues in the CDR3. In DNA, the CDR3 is TGTGCCAGCAGTTTACAGGGGGCTCAGCCCCAGCATTTT. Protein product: CASSLQGAQPQHF.

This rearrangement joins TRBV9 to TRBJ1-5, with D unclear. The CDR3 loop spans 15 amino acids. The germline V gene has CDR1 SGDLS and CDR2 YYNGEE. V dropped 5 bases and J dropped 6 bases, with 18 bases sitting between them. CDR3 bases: TGTGCCAGCAGTGTGGACGGATCTAGTATTCAGCCCCAGCATTTT. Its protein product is CASSVDGSSIQPQHF.

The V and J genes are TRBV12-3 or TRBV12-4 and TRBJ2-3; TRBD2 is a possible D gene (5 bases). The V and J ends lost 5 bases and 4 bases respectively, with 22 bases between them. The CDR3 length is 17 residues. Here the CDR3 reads CASSAGSGRIQADTQYF. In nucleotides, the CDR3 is TGTGCCAGCAGTGCCGGAAGCGGCCGTATCCAGGCAGATACGCAGTATTTT.

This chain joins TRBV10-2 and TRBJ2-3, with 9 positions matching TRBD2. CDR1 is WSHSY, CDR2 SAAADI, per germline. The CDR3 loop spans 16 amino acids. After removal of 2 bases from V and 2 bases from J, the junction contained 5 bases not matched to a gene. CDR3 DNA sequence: TGCGCCAGCAGTGAGGCTAGCGGGGTTTCCACAGATACGCAGTATTTT. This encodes CASSEASGVSTDTQYF.

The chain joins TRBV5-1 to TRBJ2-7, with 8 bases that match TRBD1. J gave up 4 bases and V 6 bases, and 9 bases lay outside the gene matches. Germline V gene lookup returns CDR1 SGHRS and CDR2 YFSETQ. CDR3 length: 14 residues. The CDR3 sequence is CASKSGTGKYEQYF. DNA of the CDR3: TGCGCCAGCAAATCCGGGACAGGAAAATACGAGCAGTACTTC.

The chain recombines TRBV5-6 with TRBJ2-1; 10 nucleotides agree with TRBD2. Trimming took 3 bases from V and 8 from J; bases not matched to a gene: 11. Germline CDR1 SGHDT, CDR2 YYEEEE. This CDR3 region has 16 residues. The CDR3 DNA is TGTGCCAGCAGCTCGGCTAGCGGGAGAAGGGCCGATGAGCAGTTCTTC. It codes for CASSSASGRRADEQFF.

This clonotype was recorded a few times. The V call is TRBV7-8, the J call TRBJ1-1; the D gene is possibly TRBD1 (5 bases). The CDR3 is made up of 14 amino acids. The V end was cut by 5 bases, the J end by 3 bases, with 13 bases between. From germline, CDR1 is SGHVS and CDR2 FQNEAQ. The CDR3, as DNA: TGTGCCAGCAGCACGGGACCTTGGGACACTGAAGCTTTCTTT. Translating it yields CASSTGPWDTEAFF.

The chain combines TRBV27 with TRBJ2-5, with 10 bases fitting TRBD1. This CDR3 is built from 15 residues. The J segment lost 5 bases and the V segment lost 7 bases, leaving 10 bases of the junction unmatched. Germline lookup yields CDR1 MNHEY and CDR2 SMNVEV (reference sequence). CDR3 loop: CASTRTGGVRETQYF. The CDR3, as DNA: TGTGCCAGCACGAGGACAGGGGGAGTGAGGGAGACCCAGTACTTC.

CDR3 DNA sequence: TGTGCCAGCAGCAATGGGACGGCGCTAGCGGGAGGGCCCTACGAGCAGTACTTC. It translates to CASSNGTALAGGPYEQYF. The V call is TRBV21-1, the J call TRBJ2-7; the DNA was not used to check the table's D call, TRBD2. TRBV21-1 is noted as a pseudogene. CDR3 length: 18 residues.

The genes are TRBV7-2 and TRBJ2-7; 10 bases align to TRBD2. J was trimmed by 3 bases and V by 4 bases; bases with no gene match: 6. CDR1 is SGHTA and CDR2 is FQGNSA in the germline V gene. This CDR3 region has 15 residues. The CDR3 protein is CASSSSSGSFYEQYF. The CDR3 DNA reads TGTGCCAGCAGCTCTTCTAGCGGGAGCTTCTACGAGCAGTACTTC.

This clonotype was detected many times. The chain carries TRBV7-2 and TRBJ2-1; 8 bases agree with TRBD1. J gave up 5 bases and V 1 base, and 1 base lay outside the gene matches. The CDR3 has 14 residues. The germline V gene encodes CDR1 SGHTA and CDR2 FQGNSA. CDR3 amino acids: CASSLGTGNNEQFF. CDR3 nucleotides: TGTGCCAGCAGCTTAGGGACAGGGAACAATGAGCAGTTCTTC.

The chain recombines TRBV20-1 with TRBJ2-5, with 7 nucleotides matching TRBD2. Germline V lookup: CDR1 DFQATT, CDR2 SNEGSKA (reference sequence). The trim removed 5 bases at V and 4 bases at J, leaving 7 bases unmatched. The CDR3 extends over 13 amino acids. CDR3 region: CSALGGRGETQYF. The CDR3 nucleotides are TGCAGTGCTCTCGGAGGGAGGGGAGAGACCCAGTACTTC.

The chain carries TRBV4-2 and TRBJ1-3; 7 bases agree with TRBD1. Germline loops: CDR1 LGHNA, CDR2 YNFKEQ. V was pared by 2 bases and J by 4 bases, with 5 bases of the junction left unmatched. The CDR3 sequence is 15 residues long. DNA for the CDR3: TGTGCCAGCAGCCAACAGGACAGGAAGGGAAACACCATATATTTT. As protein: CASSQQDRKGNTIYF.

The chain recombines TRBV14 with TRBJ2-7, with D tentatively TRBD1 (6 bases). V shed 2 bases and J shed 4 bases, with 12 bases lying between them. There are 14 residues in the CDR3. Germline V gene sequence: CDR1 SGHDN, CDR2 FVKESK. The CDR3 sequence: CASSQWGLPYEQYF. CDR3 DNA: TGTGCCAGCAGCCAATGGGGGCTCCCTTACGAGCAGTACTTC.